Reported below is one T cell receptor (beta chain). Its specificity is unknown. This record comes from a study of cytomegalovirus exposure and HLA in healthy donors. Overall study findings and caveats: CMV serostatus was the only recorded immune exposure for donors.

PCR used 60 Vbeta primers and 13 Jbeta primers. Measured with immunoSEQ multiplex PCR; TCRdb has only the in-frame clones, and not every one. The data show 120,000 or so clones, more than 70% seen once. The CDR3 runs 15 residues. The V and J ends lost 2 bases and 2 bases respectively, with 10 bases between them. Germline CDR1 is SGHTA and CDR2 is FQGTGA. Material for sequencing was PBMCs. This sequence was found in a woman in her forties or fifties in good health and CMV-seropositive. The chain couples TRBV7-3 to TRBJ2-1, with D possibly matching TRBD2 (6 bases). CDR3 nucleotide sequence: TGTGCCAGCAGCTTACAGGGAGGCCCCTACAATGAGCAGTTCTTC. This gives the protein CASSLQGGPYNEQFF.